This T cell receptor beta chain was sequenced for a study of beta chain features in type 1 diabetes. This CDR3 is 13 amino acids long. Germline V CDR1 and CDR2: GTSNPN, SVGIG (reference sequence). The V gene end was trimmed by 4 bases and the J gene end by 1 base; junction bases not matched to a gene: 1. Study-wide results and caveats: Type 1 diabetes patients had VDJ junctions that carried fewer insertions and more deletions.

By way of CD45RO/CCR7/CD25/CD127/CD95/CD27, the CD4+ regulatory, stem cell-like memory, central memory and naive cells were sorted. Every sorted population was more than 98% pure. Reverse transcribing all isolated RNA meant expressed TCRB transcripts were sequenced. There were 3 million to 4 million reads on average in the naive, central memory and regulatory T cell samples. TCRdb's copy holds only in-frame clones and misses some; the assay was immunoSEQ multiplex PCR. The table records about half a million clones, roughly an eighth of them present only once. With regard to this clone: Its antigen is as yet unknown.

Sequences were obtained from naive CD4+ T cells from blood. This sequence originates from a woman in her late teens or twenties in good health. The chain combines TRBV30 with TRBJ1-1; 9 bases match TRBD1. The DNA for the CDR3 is TGTGCCTGGAAGGGACAGGGGAACACTGAAGCTTTCTTT. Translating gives CAWKGQGNTEAFF.